The 7 T cell receptor beta chains listed next were all sequenced from one sample in a study of blood T cell repertoires in COVID-19. The method was immunoSEQ multiplex PCR; TCRdb's version includes in-frame clones alone and lacks a portion of them. Counted here are around 270,000 clones, around 88% occurring once; the ten biggest clones make up about 5%. Sequenced sample: peripheral blood. Receptor source: a man aged 35-49 years with acute or convalescent COVID-19.

The V and J genes are TRBV5-1 and TRBJ1-1, with D possibly matching TRBD1 (6 bases). V dropped 4 bases and J dropped 2 bases, with 9 bases sitting between them. The CDR3 is 13 amino acids. Germline V gene sequence: CDR1 SGHRS, CDR2 YFSETQ. Here the CDR3 reads CASSTQGNTEAFF. The CDR3 DNA reads TGCGCCAGCAGCACACAGGGTAACACTGAAGCTTTCTTT.

This chain connects TRBV27 to TRBJ2-7, with a weak D call TRBD1 (5 bases). Germline-derived CDR1 and CDR2 are MNHEY and SMNVEV (reference sequence). Trimming shortened V by 3 bases and J by 6 bases, and 18 bases separated the two germline ends. This CDR3 is built from 15 residues. CDR3 protein: CASSFIRAGLVEQYF. The CDR3 DNA reads as TGTGCCAGCAGTTTTATTAGGGCAGGGTTGGTCGAGCAGTACTTC.

The rearrangement links TRBV7-2 to TRBJ1-5; D might be TRBD1 (5 bases). Germline V lookup: CDR1 SGHTA, CDR2 FQGNSA. This CDR3 region has 15 residues. Trimming left V 2 bases short and J 2 bases short, with 10 bases between. In nucleotides, the CDR3 is TGTGCCAGCAGCTTAACAGGTAAAGGCAATCAGCCCCAGCATTTT. It specifies CASSLTGKGNQPQHF.

Comments on this clone: This CDR3 is missing its conserved last phenylalanine or tryptophan, likely due to a read error. The DNA is omitted, as the CDR3 cannot be located on it reliably, and the CDR3 follows TCRdb's listing. The genes are TRBV30 and TRBJ1-2; TRBD1 is the table's D call, not checked against the DNA. 8 amino acids form the CDR3, both terminal residues included. Germline loops: CDR1 GTSNPN, CDR2 SVGIG (reference sequence). CDR3 loop: CAWVRPMV.

This clone was observed a handful of times. This chain uses TRBV7-2 with TRBJ1-2, with a weak D call TRBD1 (5 bases). This CDR3 comprises 15 residues. The germline gives CDR1 SGHTA, CDR2 FQGNSA. The V end lost 1 base, the J end lost 3 bases, and 12 bases lay between the germline ends. The CDR3 is CASSLVIGADYGYTF. CDR3 DNA sequence: TGTGCCAGCAGCTTAGTTATTGGGGCTGACTATGGCTACACCTTC.

The V and J genes are TRBV30 and TRBJ2-7; 7 nucleotides match TRBD1. The V segment lost 2 bases and the J segment 7 bases; nucleotides outside the gene matches: 8. The CDR3 runs to 13 residues. The germline gives CDR1 GTSNPN, CDR2 SVGIG (reference sequence). The CDR3 loop is CAWSSGQTREQYF. The DNA for the CDR3 is TGTGCCTGGAGTTCGGGACAGACCAGGGAGCAGTACTTC.

The chain uses TRBV7-9 and TRBJ1-2, with a possible D match to TRBD1 (6 bases). CDR1 is SEHNR and CDR2 is FQNEAQ in the germline V gene (reference sequence). V was trimmed by 5 bases and J by 8 bases, leaving 15 bases between them. The CDR3 sequence is 13 residues long. CDR3 residues: CASSQQGREGYTF. For the CDR3, the DNA is TGTGCCAGCAGCCAACAGGGACGGGAAGGCTACACCTTC.